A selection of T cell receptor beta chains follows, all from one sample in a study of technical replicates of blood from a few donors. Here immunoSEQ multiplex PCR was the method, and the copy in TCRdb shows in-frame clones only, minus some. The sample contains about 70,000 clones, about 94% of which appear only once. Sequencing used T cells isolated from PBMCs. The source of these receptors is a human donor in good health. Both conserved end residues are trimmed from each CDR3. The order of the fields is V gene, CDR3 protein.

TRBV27	ASSIRSGSSYEQY
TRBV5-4	ASSSGLAYYEQY
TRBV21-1	ASSKLAGAQPQH
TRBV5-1	ASSSHRVGNTEAF
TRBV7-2	ASSLDRESTFGYT
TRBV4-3	ASSREGQGSYEQY
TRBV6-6	ASSLTGGSTDTQY
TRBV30	AWSALQGAKNIQY
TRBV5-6	ASSLGQGVSEAF
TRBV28	ATQLYRGTYNEQF
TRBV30	AWSRDLVPGGGSYNEQF